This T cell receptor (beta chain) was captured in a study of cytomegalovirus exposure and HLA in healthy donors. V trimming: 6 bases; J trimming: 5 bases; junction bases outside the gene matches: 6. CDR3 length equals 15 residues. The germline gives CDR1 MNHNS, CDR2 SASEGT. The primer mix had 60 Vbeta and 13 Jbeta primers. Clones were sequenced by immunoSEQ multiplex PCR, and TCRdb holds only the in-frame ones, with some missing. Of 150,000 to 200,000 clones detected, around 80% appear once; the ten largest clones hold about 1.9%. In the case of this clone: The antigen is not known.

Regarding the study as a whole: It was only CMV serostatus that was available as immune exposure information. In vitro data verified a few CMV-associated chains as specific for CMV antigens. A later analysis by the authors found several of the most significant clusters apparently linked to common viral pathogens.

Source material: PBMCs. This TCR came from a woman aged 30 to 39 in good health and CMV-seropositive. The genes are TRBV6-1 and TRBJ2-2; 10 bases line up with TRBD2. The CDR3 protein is CASSGLAGATGELFF. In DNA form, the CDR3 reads TGTGCCAGCAGCGGGCTAGCGGGAGCTACCGGGGAGCTGTTTTTT.